This T cell receptor (beta chain) was captured by sequencing in a study of cytomegalovirus exposure and HLA in healthy donors. Study outcomes and limitations: Later on, an analysis found that several of the most significant clusters appeared to be linked to common viral pathogens, which included parvovirus B19. In terms of immune exposure information, only CMV serostatus was available.

The CDR3 is made up of 14 amino acids. Per germline, CDR1 MNHNY and CDR2 SVGAGI (reference sequence). V was clipped by 1 base and J by 8 bases, with 14 bases between them. Note on this clone: Its antigen is unknown.

The PCR was carried out with 60 Vbeta primers and 13 Jbeta primers. Under the authors' procedure: Roughly 80 million unique TCR beta chains, roughly 11 million of them shared, were counted by a later analysis. The table came from immunoSEQ multiplex PCR; TCRdb's copy has only in-frame clones and leaves some out. That table supplies the V and J calls and clone size; D and trimming were determined from the DNA. The sample lists 100,000 to 150,000 clones, 70% to 80% occurring once. This chain joins TRBV6-6 and TRBJ1-2, with D perhaps matching TRBD1 (6 bases). The sequence was obtained from a man aged 25 to 40 in good health and CMV-seronegative. The specimen was PBMCs. The CDR3 bases are TGTGCCAGCAGTTACTTACAGGGTGGGAACGGCTACACCTTC. Amino acids: CASSYLQGGNGYTF.